The 7 T cell receptor beta chains below were found in one sample sequenced in a study of shared clonotypes between healthy human individuals. The assay was immunoSEQ multiplex PCR, and TCRdb's table has in-frame clones only and misses some. The data contain roughly 2.4 million clones, under 97% of them singletons. Source material: naive CD4+ T cells sorted from blood. The sample's subset: CD45RA+ positively selected. The source is a man between 18 and 35 years old in good health.

The chain combines TRBV28 with TRBJ2-7; D is uncertain. CDR3 length equals 15 residues. The germline gives CDR1 MDHEN, CDR2 SYDVKM. Trimming pared 5 bases from V and 1 base from J, leaving 15 bases between. The CDR3 DNA sequence: TGTGCCAGCAGTACCCCCATGGTCGGTTCCTACGAGCAGTACTTC. It translates to CASSTPMVGSYEQYF.

The rearrangement uses TRBV2 and TRBJ2-1; possibly TRBD1 or TRBD2 for D (7 bases each). CDR1 is SNHLY and CDR2 is FYNNEI in the germline V gene. The V end lost 6 bases, the J end lost 3 bases, and 18 bases lay between the germline ends. This CDR3 has 16 amino acids. This chain's CDR3 is CASSPRGRGLYNEQFF. CDR3 DNA: TGTGCCAGCAGCCCTAGGGGGAGGGGGCTCTACAATGAGCAGTTCTTC.

The genes are TRBV6-4 and TRBJ2-1, with 7 bases aligning to TRBD1. Germline CDR1 MRHNA, CDR2 SNTAGT. With 3 bases clipped from V and 9 bases from J, the junction kept 8 bases outside the gene matches. The CDR3 loop spans 14 amino acids. The CDR3 here is CASSDTTGASEQFF. The CDR3 DNA reads as TGTGCCAGCAGTGATACTACAGGGGCTAGTGAGCAGTTCTTC.

This sequence joins TRBV29-1 and TRBJ2-7, with no clear D. Germline V lookup: CDR1 SQVTM, CDR2 ANQGSEA. V shed 3 bases and J shed 2 bases, with 8 bases lying between them. This CDR3 spans 12 amino acids. CDR3 nucleotides: TGCAGCGTTGATGAAGGCCCCTACGAGCAGTACTTC. As protein: CSVDEGPYEQYF.

The V and J genes are TRBV2 and TRBJ2-2, with D unclear. There are 14 residues in the CDR3. The V end lost 8 bases, the J end lost 6 bases, and 16 bases lay between the germline ends. Germline CDR1 reads SNHLY; CDR2 reads FYNNEI. In DNA form, the CDR3 reads TGTGCCAGCGACGTGACCCGCCAGCCCGGGGAGCTGTTTTTT. Translation gives CASDVTRQPGELFF. Based on the CDR3 plus reference TRBV2 and TRBJ2-2, the full variable domain is EPEVTQTPSHQVTQMGQEVILRCVPISNHLYFYWYRQILGQKVEFLVSFYNNEISEKSEIFDDQFSVERPDGSNFTLKIRSTKLEDSAMYFCASDVTRQPGELFFGEGSRLTVL.

This chain connects TRBV7-9 to TRBJ2-7; tentative D call: TRBD2 (5 bases). The germline CDR1 and CDR2 sequences are SEHNR and FQNEAQ (reference sequence). V lost 5 bases, J lost 3 bases, and 11 bases lay in between. The CDR3 extends over 13 amino acids. CDR3 sequence reads: CASSVSGSYEQYF. The CDR3 DNA reads TGTGCCAGCAGCGTGAGCGGAAGCTACGAGCAGTACTTC.

DNA for the CDR3: TGTGCCAGCAGCTTAACCGGGACTGGGAAAACGGAGACCCAGTACTTC. Translated, it gives CASSLTGTGKTETQYF. The chain couples TRBV7-6 to TRBJ2-5; D is perhaps TRBD2 (6 bases). Trimming pared 2 bases from V and 5 bases from J, leaving 18 bases between. Germline V gene data show CDR1 as SGHVS and CDR2 as FNYEAQ. The CDR3 totals 16 residues.